Following are 21 T cell receptor beta chains from one sample sequenced in a study of regulatory T cells in long-lasting Graves disease. With iRepertoire HTBI primers and Arm-PCR of CDR3 regions, TCR beta libraries were built. TCRdb reprocessed the multiplex PCR reads with MiXCR, giving one entry per CDR3 protein. The sample lists hundreds of thousands of distinct CDR3 sequences; around 12% were seen once. As for time point: newly diagnosed GD, antithyroid drugs for less than 3 months. The authors made the TCR library using RNA they extracted from PBMCs. A further study also used this sample, focusing on T cells in Graves' hyperthyroidism and ophthalmopathy.

The input for sequencing was peripheral blood mononuclear cells (PBMCs), taken at new diagnosis, from a patient treated with antithyroid drugs. Source of these receptors: a woman aged 25 to 39 with Graves disease.

This clonotype was observed at least ten times. The chain joins TRBV5-1 to TRBJ1-1, with D perhaps matching TRBD1 (5 bases). CDR1 is SGHRS and CDR2 is YFSETQ in the germline V gene. With 0 bases removed from V and 2 bases from J, the gap between germline ends came to 11 bases. The CDR3 has 15 residues. Here the CDR3 DNA reads TGCGCCAGCAGCTTGGAAGACAGAATAAACACTGAAGCTTTCTTT. Translating gives CASSLEDRINTEAFF.

Many counts were recorded for this clonotype. The chain has TRBV20-1 and TRBJ1-4; 7 bases are shared with TRBD1. There are 12 residues in the CDR3. J was trimmed by 6 bases and V by 6 bases; bases with no gene match: 4. Germline CDR1 is DFQATT and CDR2 is SNEGSKA (reference sequence). The CDR3 region is CSAQGDDEKLFF. The CDR3 DNA reads as TGCAGTGCCCAGGGGGACGATGAAAAACTGTTTTTT.

This clonotype was counted at least ten times. CDR3 residues: CASSASTGFGGYTF. In nucleotides, the CDR3 is TGTGCCAGCTCAGCCTCTACAGGGTTTGGTGGCTACACCTTC. The chain uses TRBV18 and TRBJ1-2, with a tentative D call TRBD1 (6 bases). The CDR3 has 14 residues. Trimming shortened V by 5 bases and J by 7 bases, and 17 bases separated the two germline ends. Germline V CDR1 and CDR2: KGHSH, LQKENI.

The rearrangement uses TRBV6-2 or TRBV6-3 and TRBJ2-2; 8 bases are shared with TRBD2. CDR3 size: 13 residues. V was clipped by 7 bases and J by 5 bases; unmatched bases: 3. The germline gives CDR1 MNHEY, CDR2 SVGEGT. The CDR3 spells CASTPGGTGELFF. The CDR3 bases are TGTGCCAGCACCCCGGGGGGGACCGGGGAGCTGTTTTTT.

This clonotype has at least ten counts. For the CDR3, the DNA is TGTGCCAGCAGTCCCCGCCGCGGACTACATGACGAGCAGTACTTC. The encoded protein is CASSPRRGLHDEQYF. The rearrangement joins TRBV6-1 to TRBJ2-7; TRBD2 might be the D (6 bases). Trimming removed 5 bases from V and 5 bases from J, with 19 bases in between. This CDR3 spans 15 amino acids. CDR1 is MNHNS and CDR2 is SASEGT in the germline V gene.

The rearrangement joins TRBV10-1 to TRBJ1-5; TRBD1 is a possible D gene (5 bases). Germline loops: CDR1 WNHNN, CDR2 SYGVQD (reference sequence). V was cut by 0 bases and J by 5 bases, with 8 bases left in between. This CDR3 has 14 amino acids. The CDR3 sequence is CASSESGVHQPQHF. CDR3 bases: TGCGCCAGCAGTGAGTCAGGGGTCCATCAGCCCCAGCATTTT.

This clonotype was seen a handful of times. This may arise from a read error, as a much more abundant clone is one base away. The V call is TRBV30, the J call TRBJ2-1, with TRBD2 matching 8 bases. Per germline, CDR1 GTSNPN and CDR2 SVGIG (reference sequence). This CDR3 comprises 14 residues. The V gene end was trimmed by 8 bases and the J gene end by 4 bases; junction bases not matched to a gene: 10. CDR3 region: CARNGRGAYNEQFF. DNA of the CDR3: TGTGCCCGGAACGGGCGGGGGGCTTACAATGAGCAGTTCTTC.

This clonotype has ten or more counts. V is TRBV30 and J is TRBJ1-5; D remains ambiguous. Per the germline V gene, CDR1 is GTSNPN and CDR2 is SVGIG (reference sequence). V gave up 1 base and J gave up 3 bases, with 7 bases separating them. The CDR3 is 13 amino acids. As DNA, the CDR3 is TGTGCCTGGAGTGGACCGAACAATCAGCCCCAGCATTTT. Residues: CAWSGPNNQPQHF.

This clonotype has just a few counts. The rearrangement uses TRBV29-1 and TRBJ2-2; no firm D call. Germline V gene data show CDR1 as SQVTM and CDR2 as ANQGSEA. This CDR3 has 14 amino acids. The germline V and J ends were trimmed by 7 bases and 2 bases, with 14 bases remaining between them. As DNA, the CDR3 is TGCAGCGCCCGACAAAATGGAAACACCGGGGAGCTGTTTTTT. This encodes CSARQNGNTGELFF.

This clonotype was found many times. The V and J genes are TRBV9 and TRBJ1-1; D unresolved. CDR3 length equals 13 residues. V was pared by 2 bases and J by 4 bases, with 9 bases between. CDR1 is SGDLS, CDR2 YYNGEE, per germline. DNA of the CDR3: TGTGCCAGCAGCGTCGGAGGGAGCACTGAAGCTTTCTTT. This encodes CASSVGGSTEAFF.

This clonotype was detected many times. The chain recombines TRBV5-1 with TRBJ2-2; TRBD1 is a possible D gene (6 bases). Germline assignment: CDR1 SGHRS and CDR2 YFSETQ. The CDR3 is 15 amino acids. The V end was cut by 0 bases, the J end by 7 bases, with 13 bases between. CDR3 sequence reads: CASSLDPTGNGELFF. The CDR3, as DNA: TGCGCCAGCAGCTTGGATCCGACAGGCAACGGGGAGCTGTTTTTT.

CDR3 bases: TGTGCCAGCAGCTTATACAGGACAGGGGGGGATGAGCAGTTCTTC. Translation gives CASSLYRTGGDEQFF. The V and J genes are TRBV7-2 and TRBJ2-1; 10 bases are a match to TRBD1. The CDR3 consists of 15 residues. The V gene's germline CDR1 is SGHTA and CDR2 FQGNSA. After removal of 2 bases from V and 8 bases from J, the junction contained 6 bases not matched to a gene.

This clonotype showed up many times. This chain connects TRBV20-1 to TRBJ2-1; D not resolved. This CDR3 contains 12 residues. Germline V CDR1 and CDR2: DFQATT, SNEGSKA (reference sequence). Trimming left V 2 bases short and J 4 bases short, with 6 bases between. The CDR3 sequence is CSARRQYNEQFF. The CDR3 nucleotides read TGCAGTGCTAGAAGGCAATACAATGAGCAGTTCTTC.

The genes are TRBV9 and TRBJ2-1; no reliable D call. This CDR3 has 13 amino acids. Per the germline V gene, CDR1 is SGDLS and CDR2 is YYNGEE. V lost 0 bases and J 8 bases, leaving 9 bases between the germline ends. The CDR3 region has the DNA TGTGCCAGCAGCGTAGTTTTTGGGGATGAGCAGTTCTTC. It codes for CASSVVFGDEQFF.

This clonotype was observed at least ten times. The genes are TRBV30 and TRBJ1-3, with 7 bases lining up with TRBD1. Germline V gene lookup returns CDR1 GTSNPN and CDR2 SVGIG (reference sequence). The CDR3 is 15 amino acids. Germline trimming cut 2 bases from V and 0 bases from J; bases unmatched to any gene: 4. The CDR3 loop is CAWSPGQSSGNTIYF. CDR3 DNA: TGTGCCTGGAGTCCGGGACAGTCCTCTGGAAACACCATATATTTT. The full variable domain, rest sourced from reference TRBV30 and TRBJ1-3, is SQTIHQWPATLVQPVGSPLSLECTVEGTSNPNLYWYRQAAGRGLQLLFYSVGIGQISSEVPQNLSASRPQDRQFILSSKKLLLSDSGFYLCAWSPGQSSGNTIYFGEGSWLTVV.

This clonotype has a count of ten or more. The chain uses TRBV11-2 and TRBJ1-4; D might be TRBD1 (5 bases). V was cut by 3 bases and J by 7 bases, with 12 bases left in between. The CDR3 length is 14 residues. Per germline, CDR1 SGHAT and CDR2 FQNNGV. The CDR3 sequence: CASSFAMGVEKLFF. The DNA for the CDR3 is TGTGCCAGCAGCTTCGCGATGGGGGTTGAAAAACTGTTTTTT.

At least ten counts were recorded for this clonotype. The chain recombines TRBV29-1 with TRBJ2-2; 8 positions agree with TRBD2. The V gene end was trimmed by 3 bases and the J gene end by 1 base; junction bases not matched to a gene: 4. The CDR3 has 15 residues. CDR1 SQVTM and CDR2 ANQGSEA come from the germline V gene. The CDR3 coding sequence is TGCAGCGTTGAGGCGGGAGGCCAGAACACCGGGGAGCTGTTTTTT. This codes for CSVEAGGQNTGELFF.

This chain joins TRBV5-1 and TRBJ1-1, with D perhaps TRBD1 (6 bases). This CDR3 is 15 amino acids long. From germline, CDR1 is SGHRS and CDR2 YFSETQ. V was clipped by 4 bases and J by 4 bases, with 17 bases between them. The CDR3 DNA reads as TGCGCCAGCAGCCTGCGGACAGTAGGAGCCACTGAAGCTTTCTTT. Translation gives CASSLRTVGATEAFF.

This clonotype was observed many times. This chain connects TRBV20-1 to TRBJ1-5; 8 bases match TRBD1. Germline V gives CDR1 DFQATT, CDR2 SNEGSKA (reference sequence). The CDR3 has 13 amino acids. Trimming cost V 5 bases and J 7 bases; bases outside gene matches: 7. This chain's CDR3 is CSAFDRDRQPQHF. The CDR3 DNA reads as TGCAGTGCTTTCGACAGGGACAGGCAGCCCCAGCATTTT.

This clonotype was observed at least ten times. This chain joins TRBV28 and TRBJ2-1; D may be TRBD2 (6 bases). The germline gives CDR1 MDHEN, CDR2 SYDVKM. The CDR3 covers 14 residues. Trimming stripped 6 bases from V and 6 bases from J, with 15 bases between. CDR3 sequence reads: CASSLYGGSNEQFF. CDR3 DNA sequence: TGTGCCAGCAGCTTGTACGGGGGAAGCAATGAGCAGTTCTTC.

This clonotype was counted many times. The chain employs TRBV28 and TRBJ1-1, with 8 bases lining up with TRBD1. V was clipped by 5 bases and J by 5 bases; unmatched bases: 10. Germline CDR1 is MDHEN and CDR2 is SYDVKM. CDR3 size: 15 residues. CDR3 DNA sequence: TGTGCCAGCAGTAAGTGGACAGGGCCGGCAACTGAAGCTTTCTTT. Amino acids: CASSKWTGPATEAFF.